This record looks at one T cell receptor beta chain sequence and its context. V was cut by 3 bases and J by 5 bases, with 8 bases left in between. This CDR3 spans 13 amino acids. Germline V gene lookup returns CDR1 SGHRS and CDR2 YFSETQ. The source of the sample is a study of blood T cells in healthy people across ages. Isolating PBMCs gave at least 6 million of these cells per sample. Next came a second PCR, run for roughly 6 to 11 cycles, which used a sample-barcoded 5' primer along with a J-beta primer mix. All samples yielded 2.5 million or more CDR3-containing paired-end reads. From the 5' RACE reads, TCRdb called clonotypes with MiXCR, one entry per CDR3 protein. The data contain 650,000 or so distinct CDR3 sequences, approximately 52% of them singletons.

This clonotype originated in a woman over 75 in good health. The material sequenced was blood. V and J are TRBV5-1 and TRBJ2-2; D gene ambiguous. DNA for the CDR3: TGCGCCAGCAGCTCTCAAGAAACCGGGGAGCTGTTTTTT. This sequence encodes CASSSQETGELFF.